Each of the 20 T cell receptor beta chains below was sequenced from the same sample in a study of cytotoxic CD8 clonotypes in ibrutinib-treated CLL. Some clones are missing from TCRdb's copy, which holds only in-frame ones; the method was immunoSEQ multiplex PCR. The sample has 150,000 to 200,000 clones; 55% to 85% are singletons. This specimen was PBMCs, taken after 24 months of ibrutinib treatment. These receptors were collected from a human donor with chronic lymphocytic leukemia.

The rearrangement uses TRBV7-8 and TRBJ1-2; 9 positions match TRBD1. This CDR3 has 16 amino acids. CDR1 is SGHVS, CDR2 FQNEAQ, per germline. V was clipped by 1 base and J by 3 bases; unmatched bases: 6. The CDR3 sequence is CASSLVKGQGHYGYTF. The CDR3 region has the DNA TGTGCCAGCAGCTTAGTGAAGGGACAGGGACACTATGGCTACACCTTC. Filled out from reference TRBV7-8 and TRBJ1-2, the complete variable domain reads GAGVSQSPRYKVAKRGQDVALRCDPISGHVSLFWYQQALGQGPEFLTYFQNEAQLDKSGLPSDRFFAERPEGSVSTLKIQRTQQEDSAVYLCASSLVKGQGHYGYTFGSGTRLTVV.

The rearrangement joins TRBV29-1 to TRBJ1-2; possibly TRBD1 for D (6 bases). Germline V lookup: CDR1 SQVTM, CDR2 ANQGSEA. The length of the CDR3 is 14 residues. V gave up 2 bases and J gave up 3 bases, with 13 bases separating them. Here the CDR3 reads CSVETGSVDYGYTF. DNA of the CDR3: TGCAGCGTTGAAACAGGGTCTGTGGACTATGGCTACACCTTC.

The chain joins TRBV5-1 to TRBJ1-3, with D possibly TRBD1 on 5 matching bases. Germline CDR1 and CDR2: SGHRS and YFSETQ. There are 17 residues in the CDR3. Trimming took off 4 bases at V and 0 bases at J, with 17 bases between the two ends. CDR3 amino acids: CASSPTGPPISGNTIYF. As DNA, the CDR3 is TGCGCCAGCAGCCCCACGGGGCCCCCAATCTCTGGAAACACCATATATTTT.

This chain links TRBV6-5 with TRBJ2-1; no firm D call. Germline lookup yields CDR1 MNHEY and CDR2 SVGAGI. CDR3 length: 11 amino acids. Between the trimmed V and J ends, which lost 6 bases and 4 bases, there was a span of 4 bases. This CDR3 reads CASRKYNEQFF. The CDR3 bases are TGTGCCAGCAGAAAATACAATGAGCAGTTCTTC.

The V and J genes are TRBV7-2 and TRBJ2-7, with 9 bases identical to TRBD1. Germline loops: CDR1 SGHTA, CDR2 FQGNSA. Germline trimming cut 2 bases from V and 9 bases from J; bases unmatched to any gene: 5. The CDR3 runs 13 residues. This CDR3 reads CASSLTTGGVQYF. The CDR3 bases are TGTGCCAGCAGCTTAACGACAGGGGGTGTGCAGTACTTC.

The chain combines TRBV9 with TRBJ2-7; D ambiguous. Germline V CDR1 and CDR2: SGDLS, YYNGEE. Deletions cut 0 bases from V and 0 bases from J, with 10 bases between. This CDR3 contains 15 residues. The CDR3 reads CASSVGGGISYEQYF. The CDR3 DNA sequence: TGTGCCAGCAGCGTAGGAGGCGGAATCTCCTACGAGCAGTACTTC.

This chain links TRBV18 with TRBJ2-7, with 11 bases identical to TRBD1. This CDR3 comprises 16 residues. CDR1 is KGHSH and CDR2 is LQKENI in the germline V gene. V lost 4 bases to trimming and J lost 1 base; unmatched junction nucleotides: 6. CDR3 coding DNA: TGTGCCAGCTCACAGATGGACAGGGGGCTTTCCTACGAGCAGTACTTC. This gives the protein CASSQMDRGLSYEQYF.

The CDR3 region has the DNA TGTGCCAGCAAGCCCACCGGGACTGGAGAGACCCAGTACTTC. Translation: CASKPTGTGETQYF. The rearrangement joins TRBV9 to TRBJ2-5, with D perhaps TRBD2 (6 bases). CDR1 SGDLS and CDR2 YYNGEE come from the germline V gene. The CDR3 totals 14 residues. Trimming pared 6 bases from V and 4 bases from J, leaving 16 bases between.

V is TRBV27 and J is TRBJ1-1; D is ambiguous. Germline loops: CDR1 MNHEY, CDR2 SMNVEV (reference sequence). The CDR3 has 11 residues. Trimming took off 6 bases at V and 3 bases at J, with 5 bases between the two ends. Here the CDR3 reads CASRGYTEAFF. CDR3 bases: TGTGCCAGCAGAGGTTACACTGAAGCTTTCTTT.

J is TRBJ2-1 and V is TRBV5-6, with D possibly TRBD1 on 6 matching bases. Germline V lookup: CDR1 SGHDT, CDR2 YYEEEE. This CDR3 is 12 amino acids long. V shed 6 bases and J shed 6 bases, with 10 bases lying between them. The DNA of the CDR3 is TGTGCCAGCAAAACAGGGTTCAATGAGCAGTTCTTC. Translated, it gives CASKTGFNEQFF.

V usage is TRBV27 and J usage is TRBJ1-5, with TRBD1 as a possible D gene (6 bases). Germline V CDR1 and CDR2: MNHEY, SMNVEV (reference sequence). Trimming stripped 6 bases from V and 2 bases from J, with 11 bases between. There are 14 residues in the CDR3. The CDR3 reads CASRTGTGNQPQHF. The CDR3 bases are TGTGCCAGCAGGACAGGTACCGGCAATCAGCCCCAGCATTTT.

The V call is TRBV7-2, the J call TRBJ2-1, with 8 bases identical to TRBD1. CDR1 SGHTA and CDR2 FQGNSA come from the germline V gene. The ends lost 5 bases at V and 5 bases at J; junction bases unmatched: 8. The CDR3 runs to 15 residues. The DNA for the CDR3 is TGTGCCAGCAGCCCCCAACCGGGACAGGACAATGAGCAGTTCTTC. Protein: CASSPQPGQDNEQFF.

This clone was seen only a few times. The V and J genes are TRBV13 and TRBJ1-1; the D is unclear. Germline CDR1 PRHDT, CDR2 FYEKMQ (reference sequence). The CDR3 is 12 amino acids. Trimming took 11 bases from V and 1 from J, leaving 11 bases between them. The CDR3 DNA reads as TGTGCCGGAAGACGGACGAACACTGAAGCTTTCTTT. Its protein product is CAGRRTNTEAFF.

V and J are TRBV5-1 and TRBJ1-2, with 7 bases that match TRBD1. The CDR3 contains 18 residues. Trimming removed 4 bases from V and 4 bases from J; junction bases left unmatched: 19. Germline V gives CDR1 SGHRS, CDR2 YFSETQ. CDR3 DNA sequence: TGCGCCAGCAGCCCGACCGGGACAGCGAATGTAGGTAGCTATGGCTACACCTTC. Amino acid sequence: CASSPTGTANVGSYGYTF.

V is TRBV6-6 and J is TRBJ1-5, with a possible D match to TRBD1 (5 bases). The germline V and J ends were trimmed by 5 bases and 0 bases, with 8 bases remaining between them. The CDR3 loop spans 14 amino acids. CDR1 is MNHNY, CDR2 SVGAGI, per germline (reference sequence). The CDR3, as DNA: TGTGCCAGCAGTACAGGAAATAGCAATCAGCCCCAGCATTTT. Translating it yields CASSTGNSNQPQHF.

CDR3 sequence (DNA): TGTGCCAGCAGCTTAAACGCTAACTATGGCTACACCTTC. Translation gives CASSLNANYGYTF. The chain couples TRBV7-2 to TRBJ1-2, with unresolved D. V was pared by 2 bases and J by 0 bases, with 4 bases between. CDR3 length: 13 residues. Looked up from germline, CDR1 is SGHTA and CDR2 is FQGNSA.

This clone came up once. This sequence joins TRBV5-6 and TRBJ2-7, with a tentative D call TRBD2 (6 bases). The germline V gene encodes CDR1 SGHDT and CDR2 YYEEEE. This CDR3 has 14 residues. Between the trimmed V and J ends, which lost 3 bases and 2 bases, there was a span of 12 bases. CDR3 nucleotides: TGTGCCAGCAGCTGGGGACTCCCTCCCTACGAGCAGTACTTC. Residues: CASSWGLPPYEQYF.

The rearrangement joins TRBV4-3 to TRBJ2-5, with D possibly called TRBD1 or TRBD2 (6 bases each). The CDR3 is 16 residues long. Germline CDR1 is LGHNA and CDR2 is YSLEER. Trimming removed 0 bases from V and 5 bases from J, with 16 bases in between. CDR3 in amino acids: CASSQESGALGETQYF. In DNA, the CDR3 is TGCGCCAGCAGCCAAGAATCGGGGGCCCTGGGGGAGACCCAGTACTTC.

The CDR3 here is CASSVATSGNYEQYF. The DNA of the CDR3 is TGTGCCAGCAGCGTAGCGACTAGCGGGAACTACGAGCAGTACTTC. This chain uses TRBV9 with TRBJ2-7, with 11 positions matching TRBD2. In germline, CDR1 is SGDLS, CDR2 YYNGEE. Trimming removed 0 bases from V and 3 bases from J; junction bases left unmatched: 2. The CDR3 has 15 residues.

The gene calls are TRBV5-6 and TRBJ2-1; 8 bases map to TRBD1. The CDR3 has 15 residues. Trimming cost V 4 bases and J 7 bases; bases outside gene matches: 10. Per the germline V gene, CDR1 is SGHDT and CDR2 is YYEEEE. CDR3 sequence reads: CASSPDWTGINEQFF. Written as DNA, the CDR3 is TGTGCCAGCAGCCCCGATTGGACAGGGATAAATGAGCAGTTCTTC. Full variable domain (outside the CDR3, taken from reference TRBV5-6 and TRBJ2-1): DAGVTQSPTHLIKTRGQQVTLRCSPKSGHDTVSWYQQALGQGPQFIFQYYEEEERQRGNFPDRFSGHQFPNYSSELNVNALLLGDSALYLCASSPDWTGINEQFFGPGTRLTVL.